This T cell receptor beta chain was profiled in a study of spatial heterogeneity in lung cancer. TCRdb processed the 5' RACE reads anew with MiXCR; each CDR3 protein has one entry. The profile covers some 11,000 distinct CDR3 sequences, with roughly 3.5% appearing a single time and around 50% taken by the ten largest. The CDR3 has 16 residues. J lost 9 bases, V lost 4 bases, and 18 bases had no gene match. Germline CDR1 LGHDT, CDR2 YNNKEL (reference sequence). Time point of the sample: sample taken at primary tumor resection. Without sorting, whole RNA was sequenced from tumor, nontumor lung or frozen PBMC. Points on this clonotype: Found in a library prepared for alpha chains, this beta chain is an off-target read, and its abundance has little meaning.

This chain joins TRBV3-1 and TRBJ2-7; TRBD1 matches at 7 bases. This sequence was found in a female donor with early-stage non-small cell lung cancer. Specimen: PBMCs, collected at surgery. CDR3 sequence (DNA): TGTGCCAGCAGCCGAATGCCCGGGACAGACAGGTTAGGGCAGTACTTC. It is translated as CASSRMPGTDRLGQYF.